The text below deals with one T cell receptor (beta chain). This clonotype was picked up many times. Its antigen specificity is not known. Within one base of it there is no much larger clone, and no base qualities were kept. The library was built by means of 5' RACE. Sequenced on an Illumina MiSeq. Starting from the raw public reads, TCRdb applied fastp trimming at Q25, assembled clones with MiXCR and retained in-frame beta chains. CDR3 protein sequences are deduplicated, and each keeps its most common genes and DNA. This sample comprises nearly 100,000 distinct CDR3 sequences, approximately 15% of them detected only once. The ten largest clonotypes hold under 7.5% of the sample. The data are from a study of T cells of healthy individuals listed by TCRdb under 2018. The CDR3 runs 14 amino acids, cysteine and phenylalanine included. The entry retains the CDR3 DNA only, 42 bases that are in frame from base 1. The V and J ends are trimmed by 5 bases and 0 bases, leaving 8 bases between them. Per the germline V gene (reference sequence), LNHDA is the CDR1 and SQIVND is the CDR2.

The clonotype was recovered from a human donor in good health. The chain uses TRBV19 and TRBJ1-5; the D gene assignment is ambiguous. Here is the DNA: TGTGCCAGTAGTGAAGATTATAGCAATCAGCCCCAGCATTTT. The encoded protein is CASSEDYSNQPQHF.